The 15 T cell receptor beta chains below all came from one sample that was sequenced in a study of follicular helper T cells after annual influenza vaccination. The time point was: 2013-2014 season, 7 days after vaccination. Method: immunoSEQ multiplex PCR; TCRdb's copy keeps in-frame clones and lacks some. The table shows thousands of clones, with 75% to 85% occurring only once. The sample here was CXCR5+ CD38- circulating T follicular helper cells from blood, taken 7 days after influenza vaccination. Noted subset: circulating Tfh, non-naive CD4+CXCR5+PD-1+ (ICOS+CD38+ or ICOS-CD38-). All receptors come from an adult who received the influenza vaccine.

A few counts support this clone. The CDR3 nucleotides read TGTGCCAGCAGCTCCACTCGGGCGAGCGGGGAGCTGTTTTTT. Residues: CASSSTRASGELFF. The chain joins TRBV5-4 to TRBJ2-2; the D is unclear. V was clipped by 3 bases and J by 7 bases, with 13 bases between them. Germline V gene lookup returns CDR1 SGHNT and CDR2 YYREEE (reference sequence). The CDR3 is made up of 14 amino acids.

V is TRBV28 and J is TRBJ2-3, with TRBD2 matching 8 bases. J gave up 3 bases and V 10 bases, and 6 bases lay outside the gene matches. This CDR3 contains 13 residues. The germline gives CDR1 MDHEN, CDR2 SYDVKM. DNA of the CDR3: TGTGCCATCGCCGGGGGGGGGACAGATACGCAGTATTTT. This encodes CAIAGGGTDTQYF.

The CDR3, as DNA: TGTGCCAGCAGCCCCAGATCTAGCGGGGAGACCCAGTACTTC. It is translated as CASSPRSSGETQYF. The chain links TRBV6-1 to TRBJ2-5, with 8 bases aligning to TRBD2. After removal of 6 bases from V and 5 bases from J, the junction contained 8 bases not matched to a gene. Germline V gene sequence: CDR1 MNHNS, CDR2 SASEGT. There are 14 residues in the CDR3.

This clone has only one observation. This chain uses TRBV7-8 with TRBJ1-5, with D perhaps TRBD1 (6 bases). V was pared by 4 bases and J by 5 bases, with 12 bases between. The CDR3 is 14 amino acids. CDR1 and CDR2 (germline): SGHVS, FQNEAQ. The CDR3 DNA follows: TGTGCCAGCAGCTCGAACAGGGATGATCAGCCCCAGCATTTT. The encoded protein is CASSSNRDDQPQHF.

This rearrangement joins TRBV11-2 to TRBJ2-2, with 10 bases that match TRBD2. The CDR3 is 16 residues long. The ends lost 5 bases at V and 7 bases at J; junction bases unmatched: 10. Germline CDR1 and CDR2: SGHAT and FQNNGV. CDR3 nucleotides: TGTGCCAGCAGCGCCCTCAAGCGGGGGGGCATCGGGGAGCTGTTTTTT. It codes for CASSALKRGGIGELFF.

The chain joins TRBV5-1 to TRBJ1-3; D is ambiguous. This CDR3 contains 15 residues. V lost 5 bases and J lost 0, with 12 bases in between. From germline, CDR1 is SGHRS and CDR2 YFSETQ. The CDR3 reads CASRRQTDSGNTIYF. CDR3 DNA sequence: TGCGCCAGCAGACGGCAGACGGACTCTGGAAACACCATATATTTT.

This chain uses TRBV7-2 with TRBJ1-1; D is possibly TRBD1 (5 bases). CDR3 length: 14 residues. V was cut by 5 bases and J by 5 bases, with 15 bases left in between. Germline assignment: CDR1 SGHTA and CDR2 FQGNSA. This CDR3 is CASSVGAEKTEAFF. For the CDR3, the DNA is TGTGCCAGCAGCGTAGGGGCGGAGAAAACTGAAGCTTTCTTT. The complete variable domain, with remaining parts taken from reference TRBV7-2 and TRBJ1-1, reads GAGVSQSPSNKVTEKGKDVELRCDPISGHTALYWYRQSLGQGLEFLIYFQGNSAPDKSGLPSDRFSAERTGGSVSTLTIQRTQQEDSAVYLCASSVGAEKTEAFFGQGTRLTVV.

This rearrangement joins TRBV7-2 to TRBJ2-5; 10 bases line up with TRBD1. Germline lookup yields CDR1 SGHTA and CDR2 FQGNSA. This CDR3 is built from 16 residues. Unmatched junction bases numbered 4, after V lost 0 bases and J lost 3 bases. The CDR3 DNA sequence: TGTGCCAGCAGCTTAGCCGCGGGACAGGGGAAAGAGACCCAGTACTTC. It is translated as CASSLAAGQGKETQYF.

V and J are TRBV10-2 and TRBJ2-6, with a weak D call TRBD2 (6 bases). The germline gives CDR1 WSHSY, CDR2 SAAADI. The CDR3 sequence is 15 residues long. Between the trimmed V and J ends, which lost 7 bases and 0 bases, there was a span of 10 bases. CDR3 region: CASTEGISGANVLTF. CDR3 nucleotides: TGCGCCAGCACGGAGGGGATCTCTGGGGCCAACGTCCTGACTTTC.

V and J are TRBV7-8 and TRBJ1-6; TRBD1 matches 8 bases. Losses at the gene ends were 4 bases for V and 5 bases for J; bases not matched to a gene: 1. Germline CDR1 is SGHVS and CDR2 is FQNEAQ. The CDR3 is 14 residues long. DNA for the CDR3: TGTGCCAGCAGCTCGGGACAGGATAATTCACCCCTCCACTTT. Its translation is CASSSGQDNSPLHF.

The chain uses TRBV5-1 and TRBJ2-7, with D possibly matching TRBD2 (5 bases). The CDR3 length is 14 residues. The germline V and J ends were trimmed by 2 bases and 2 bases, with 11 bases remaining between them. CDR1 and CDR2 from the germline V gene are SGHRS and YFSETQ. This chain's CDR3 is CASSFGSPAYEQYF. The CDR3 DNA reads as TGCGCCAGCAGCTTTGGGAGCCCTGCCTACGAGCAGTACTTC.

The J gene is TRBJ2-3, the V gene TRBV15; D call uncertain. This CDR3 comprises 12 residues. Germline V CDR1 and CDR2: LNHNV, YYDKDF (reference sequence). Trimming removed 1 base at V and 7 bases at J, with 6 bases between. The CDR3 region has the DNA TGTGCCACCAGCAGAGTAGAAAATACGCAGTATTTT. The encoded protein is CATSRVENTQYF.

This clone was picked up one time. The chain couples TRBV29-1 to TRBJ2-5; 7 bases map to TRBD2. V gave up 0 bases and J gave up 7 bases; unmatched junction bases: 11. CDR1 SQVTM and CDR2 ANQGSEA come from the germline V gene. This CDR3 has 15 amino acids. The DNA for the CDR3 is TGCAGCGTTGAAGATTCTTTGACTAGCCGAGGGACCCAGTACTTC. Translated, it gives CSVEDSLTSRGTQYF. Looking up the rest from reference TRBV29-1 and TRBJ2-5 gives the full variable domain: SAVISQKPSRDICQRGTSLTIQCQVDSQVTMMFWYRQQPGQSLTLIATANQGSEATYESGFVIDKFPISRPNLTFSTLTVSNMSPEDSSIYLCSVEDSLTSRGTQYFGPGTRLLVL.

The V call is TRBV30, the J call TRBJ2-4; D gene unclear. The CDR3 loop spans 14 amino acids. Per the germline V gene, CDR1 is GTSNPN and CDR2 is SVGIG (reference sequence). Trimming cost V 4 bases and J 0 bases, with 10 bases left between them. The DNA of the CDR3 is TGTGCCTGGAAAGGGATACTAGCCAAAAACATTCAGTACTTC. Translated, it gives CAWKGILAKNIQYF.

This clone was detected once. The chain joins TRBV9 to TRBJ2-3; D is ambiguous. Trimming took off 0 bases at V and 2 bases at J, with 4 bases between the two ends. In germline, CDR1 is SGDLS, CDR2 YYNGEE. CDR3 length: 13 residues. DNA for the CDR3: TGTGCCAGCAGCGTAGGAACCACAGATACGCAGTATTTT. It specifies CASSVGTTDTQYF.